This T cell receptor beta chain derives from a study of T cell responses to AZD1222 COVID-19 vaccine. General observations from the study: Spike-specific TCR breadth and depth grew following two AZD1222 doses.

Comment on this clone: The antigen remains undetermined.

The CDR3 totals 15 residues. In germline, CDR1 is PRHDT, CDR2 FYEKMQ (reference sequence). With 3 bases removed from V and 12 bases from J, the gap between germline ends came to 18 bases. Profiling relied on immunoSEQ multiplex PCR, and the TCRdb table lists in-frame clones only, not all of them. The table records about 200,000 clones, about 94% of them present only once. Sequenced here: peripheral blood, sampled 28 days after the second AZD1222 dose. The clonotype originates from an adult who received the AZD1222 COVID-19 vaccine. The chain recombines TRBV13 with TRBJ1-6, with D hard to call. CDR3 region: CASSFGMGLARPLHF. The CDR3 nucleotides are TGTGCCAGCAGCTTCGGGATGGGCCTGGCTCGACCCCTCCACTTT.